This passage covers 23 T cell receptor beta chains from one sample sequenced in a study of Graves' ophthalmopathy and Graves' hyperthyroidism. From RNA, the CDR3 regions of TCR beta chains were amplified and sequenced. HTBI-primed first-round RT-PCR preceded second-round multiplex PCR. In TCRdb, the multiplex PCR reads were re-called with MiXCR into one record per CDR3 protein. Here the sample spans roughly 600,000 distinct CDR3 sequences, less than 45% being singletons. Source material: peripheral blood or thyroid tissue (not recorded which). These receptor sequences come from an adult man with Graves' hyperthyroidism.

This clonotype was detected many times. V and J are TRBV9 and TRBJ2-5; TRBD1 aligns across 7 bases. Germline CDR1 reads SGDLS; CDR2 reads YYNGEE. The trim removed 4 bases at V and 0 bases at J, leaving 6 bases unmatched. The CDR3 covers 15 residues. The CDR3 nucleotides read TGTGCCAGCAGCTCCGGGACAGCCCACCAAGAGACCCAGTACTTC. Protein: CASSSGTAHQETQYF.

The V gene is TRBV29-1, the J gene TRBJ2-1; 8 positions agree with TRBD1. CDR3 length: 14 amino acids. The germline V gene has CDR1 SQVTM and CDR2 ANQGSEA. J gave up 2 bases and V 4 bases, and 4 bases lay outside the gene matches. The CDR3 nucleotides are TGCAGCGTTGCCGGACAGGGAACCTACAATGAGCAGTTCTTC. Its protein product is CSVAGQGTYNEQFF.

This clonotype was detected ten times or more. V and J are TRBV2 and TRBJ1-2, with 8 bases that match TRBD1. This CDR3 region has 15 residues. Germline loops: CDR1 SNHLY, CDR2 FYNNEI. Trimming removed 8 bases from V and 7 bases from J; junction bases left unmatched: 15. The CDR3, as DNA: TGTGCCAGCGTCCCGTGGGACAGGTTGAGATCTGGCTACACCTTC. It specifies CASVPWDRLRSGYTF.

For this clonotype: Just one base apart from a much larger clone, this may be a read error. V and J are TRBV4-1 and TRBJ2-7; D is uncertain. Germline lookup yields CDR1 MGHRA and CDR2 YSYEKL. V was clipped by 1 base and J by 6 bases, with 13 bases between them. This CDR3 comprises 14 residues. DNA of the CDR3: TGCGCCAGCAGCCAAGTTTCGCACGGTCCCGAGCAGTACTTC. This codes for CASSQVSHGPEQYF.

This clonotype was picked up many times. J is TRBJ2-7 and V is TRBV12-3 or TRBV12-4; TRBD1 agrees at 9 bases. The CDR3 covers 15 residues. The trim removed 1 base at V and 2 bases at J, leaving 3 bases unmatched. CDR3 sequence reads: CASSLEGQGAYEQYF. The CDR3 DNA reads as TGTGCCAGCAGTTTAGAGGGACAGGGAGCCTACGAGCAGTACTTC.

Turning to this clonotype: It may be a read error: a sequence one base away is much more abundant. The chain combines TRBV12-3 or TRBV12-4 with TRBJ1-1; 9 nucleotides line up with TRBD1. Trimming removed 7 bases from V and 4 bases from J; junction bases left unmatched: 7. The CDR3 runs to 14 residues. The CDR3 nucleotides are TGTGCCAGCACCGCGGACAGGGGTGTCACTGAAGCTTTCTTT. It yields the protein CASTADRGVTEAFF.

This clonotype was seen many times. This chain links TRBV6-1 with TRBJ1-5, with TRBD1 matching over 9 bases. Trimming removed 4 bases from V and 6 bases from J; junction bases left unmatched: 1. In germline, CDR1 is MNHNS, CDR2 SASEGT. The CDR3 is made up of 13 amino acids. CDR3: CASSADRGQPQHF. Here the CDR3 DNA reads TGTGCCAGCAGTGCGGACAGGGGTCAGCCCCAGCATTTT.

This clonotype showed up many times. V and J are TRBV4-1 and TRBJ1-2; 7 bases are shared with TRBD1. The J segment lost 6 bases and the V segment lost 6 bases, leaving 10 bases of the junction unmatched. CDR3 size: 14 residues. CDR1 is MGHRA and CDR2 is YSYEKL in the germline V gene. CDR3 DNA: TGCGCCAGCAGTCACCAAGGGGGCCTGGATGGCTACACCTTC. Its protein is CASSHQGGLDGYTF.

This clonotype has a handful of counts. The chain uses TRBV6-5 and TRBJ1-6; D is undetermined. This CDR3 is built from 12 residues. The V gene lost 5 bases and the J gene lost 9 bases, with 8 bases spanning the gap. Germline lookup yields CDR1 MNHEY and CDR2 SVGAGI. CDR3 amino acids: CASSTEASPLHF. The CDR3 nucleotides read TGTGCCAGCAGTACAGAGGCTTCACCCCTCCACTTT.

There are many counts of this clonotype. The chain is built from TRBV5-6 and TRBJ1-5; TRBD1 aligns across 9 bases. Germline V gene lookup returns CDR1 SGHDT and CDR2 YYEEEE. V shed 2 bases and J 3 bases; nucleotides not matched to a gene: 6. The CDR3 is 16 amino acids. CDR3 sequence: CASSLGTGRNNQPQHF. In DNA, the CDR3 is TGTGCCAGCAGCTTAGGGACAGGGCGAAACAATCAGCCCCAGCATTTT. Variable domain in full (rest from reference TRBV5-6 and TRBJ1-5): DAGVTQSPTHLIKTRGQQVTLRCSPKSGHDTVSWYQQALGQGPQFIFQYYEEEERQRGNFPDRFSGHQFPNYSSELNVNALLLGDSALYLCASSLGTGRNNQPQHFGDGTRLSIL.

The chain combines TRBV19 with TRBJ2-7; perhaps TRBD1 as D (5 bases). The germline V gene has CDR1 LNHDA and CDR2 SQIVND (reference sequence). The CDR3 consists of 10 residues. Trimming left V 3 bases short and J 12 bases short, with 9 bases between. CDR3 protein: CASSIRVSYF. As DNA, the CDR3 is TGTGCCAGTAGTATCAGGGTGTCGTACTTC.

This clonotype came up a few times. An end of the junction differs from the germline gene, which may be a read error. The genes are TRBV5-1 and TRBJ1-6, with a possible D match to TRBD1 (5 bases). CDR1 and CDR2 from the germline V gene are SGHRS and YFSETQ. This CDR3 is built from 17 residues. CDR3 DNA: TGTGCCAGCAGCCCGGAGGGACCGAGCTCCTATAATTCACCCCTCCACTTT. This encodes CASSPEGPSSYNSPLHF.

V and J are TRBV28 and TRBJ2-7; TRBD1 matches 7 bases. Germline lookup yields CDR1 MDHEN and CDR2 SYDVKM. V was pared by 5 bases and J by 4 bases, with 5 bases of the junction left unmatched. The CDR3 runs 13 residues. The CDR3 coding sequence is TGTGCCAGCAGTATACAGGGGCCTTACGAGCAGTACTTC. Protein sequence: CASSIQGPYEQYF.

This clonotype has a handful of counts. This rearrangement joins TRBV2 to TRBJ2-7; D might be TRBD2 (5 bases). Per germline, CDR1 SNHLY and CDR2 FYNNEI. This CDR3 contains 13 residues. The V and J ends lost 7 bases and 7 bases respectively, with 17 bases between them. In nucleotides, the CDR3 is TGTGCCAGCACTGAGTCGGGAAAAGGTGAGCAGTACTTC. Amino acid sequence: CASTESGKGEQYF.

This clonotype has more than one count but fewer than ten. V is TRBV11-3 and J is TRBJ2-5, with 9 bases lining up with TRBD2. Unmatched junction bases numbered 7, after V lost 3 bases and J lost 5 bases. This CDR3 contains 15 residues. The germline gives CDR1 SGHNT, CDR2 YENEEA. DNA of the CDR3: TGTGCCAGCAGCTTCGGCGGGAGGGGGGACGAGACCCAGTACTTC. Protein: CASSFGGRGDETQYF.

This CDR3 reads CASSLARTYEAFF. The CDR3 coding sequence is TGTGCCAGCAGCTTAGCGCGGACATATGAAGCTTTCTTT. The chain combines TRBV7-9 with TRBJ1-1; D is possibly TRBD1 (5 bases). Germline loops: CDR1 SEHNR, CDR2 FQNEAQ (reference sequence). The CDR3 loop spans 13 amino acids. Trimming shortened V by 0 bases and J by 7 bases, and 9 bases separated the two germline ends.

This clonotype showed up many times. The V call is TRBV25-1, the J call TRBJ1-1; the D is unclear. The CDR3 is 14 amino acids. V gave up 4 bases and J gave up 1 base, with 10 bases separating them. Per germline, CDR1 MGHDK and CDR2 SYGVNS. In DNA form, the CDR3 reads TGTGCCAGCAGTGCGTACATTGGGAACACTGAAGCTTTCTTT. It encodes CASSAYIGNTEAFF.

The chain joins TRBV10-3 to TRBJ1-1, with D unclear. Trimming left V 0 bases short and J 8 bases short, with 7 bases between. This CDR3 has 12 amino acids. Per germline, CDR1 ENHRY and CDR2 SYGVKD. The chain's CDR3 is CAISESRAEAFF. The CDR3 DNA is TGTGCCATCAGTGAGTCGAGGGCGGAAGCTTTCTTT.

This clonotype was found many times. The chain uses TRBV7-2 and TRBJ2-5; D perhaps matches TRBD1 (5 bases). Trimming stripped 0 bases from V and 4 bases from J, with 15 bases between. CDR3 length equals 16 residues. Germline-derived CDR1 and CDR2 are SGHTA and FQGNSA. The CDR3 sequence: CASSLAGASSLETQYF. The CDR3 DNA follows: TGTGCCAGCAGCTTAGCAGGGGCTTCGAGTTTAGAGACCCAGTACTTC.

This chain connects TRBV12-3 or TRBV12-4 to TRBJ1-1; D gene ambiguous. The CDR3 covers 11 residues. V was cut by 6 bases and J by 10 bases, with 12 bases left in between. The CDR3 loop reads CASSYANVAFF. The CDR3 DNA follows: TGTGCCAGCAGCTACGCTAACGTAGCTTTCTTT.

A remark on this clonotype: The conserved phenylalanine or tryptophan normally closing the CDR3 is absent here, so this likely arose from a read error. The gene calls are TRBV29-1 and TRBJ1-2; the match to TRBD1 covers 7 bases. Per germline, CDR1 SQVTM and CDR2 ANQGSEA. The trim removed 6 bases at V and 2 bases at J, leaving 3 bases unmatched. This CDR3 has 12 residues. The CDR3 is CSVSTGNYGYTL. Written as DNA, the CDR3 is TGCAGCGTCTCGACAGGGAACTATGGCTACACCCTC.

This clonotype was recorded at least ten times. The V gene is TRBV24-1, the J gene TRBJ2-5, with 9 positions matching TRBD2. The CDR3 contains 15 residues. J gave up 5 bases and V 6 bases, and 9 bases lay outside the gene matches. Germline V gene data show CDR1 as KGHDR and CDR2 as SFDVKD. The CDR3 protein is CATSPGLATMETQYF. CDR3 sequence (DNA): TGTGCCACCAGTCCGGGACTAGCTACAATGGAGACCCAGTACTTC.

About this clonotype: At one end the junction does not follow the germline gene, possibly because of a read error. The chain couples TRBV4-1 to TRBJ2-5; no clear D. Looked up from germline, CDR1 is MGHRA and CDR2 is YSYEKL. The CDR3 loop spans 14 amino acids. Here the CDR3 reads CASSVAFSQETQYF. CDR3 sequence (DNA): TGTGCCAGCAGCGTTGCCTTCTCCCAAGAGACCCAGTACTTC.